Each of the 25 T cell receptor beta chains below was sequenced from the same sample in a study of cytomegalovirus exposure and HLA in healthy donors. The PCR used 60 Vbeta and 13 Jbeta primers. TCRdb's copy holds only in-frame clones and misses some; the assay was immunoSEQ multiplex PCR. The sample records about 85,000 clones, around 77% being singletons. The sequenced material came from PBMCs. Every receptor here comes from a boy between 5 and 17 years old in good health and CMV-seronegative.

The CDR3 loop reads CASSSDRVWSGYTF. Here the CDR3 DNA reads TGTGCCAGCAGTTCCGACAGGGTTTGGTCTGGCTACACCTTC. V is TRBV6-5 and J is TRBJ1-2; TRBD1 matches at 7 bases. The CDR3 covers 14 residues. V lost 4 bases, J lost 7 bases, and 9 bases stayed unmatched. CDR1 MNHEY and CDR2 SVGAGI come from the germline V gene.

V and J are TRBV6-1 and TRBJ1-1; 8 bases are shared with TRBD1. The CDR3 spans 15 residues. V dropped 5 bases and J dropped 0; count of bases not matched to a gene: 5. Germline V gene sequence: CDR1 MNHNS, CDR2 SASEGT. The CDR3 DNA follows: TGTGCCAGCAGTCCTCAGACAGGGGTGAACACTGAAGCTTTCTTT. It translates to CASSPQTGVNTEAFF.

This clone is a singleton in its sample. The J gene is TRBJ1-5, the V gene TRBV4-1; D not certain. The CDR3 has 15 amino acids. The germline V gene encodes CDR1 MGHRA and CDR2 YSYEKL. V lost 4 bases to trimming and J lost 8 bases, with 18 bases between them. The CDR3 region has the DNA TGCGCCAGCAGCCTCGGCCCCGGGGAGGTCAAGCCCCAGCATTTT. Its translation is CASSLGPGEVKPQHF.

This clone was counted a few times. The chain employs TRBV6-6 and TRBJ1-5, with 7 bases aligning to TRBD1. The CDR3 sequence is 15 residues long. Germline trimming cut 3 bases from V and 1 base from J; bases unmatched to any gene: 3. The germline CDR1 and CDR2 sequences are MNHNY and SVGAGI (reference sequence). The CDR3 DNA sequence: TGTGCCAGCAGTTATCAGGACAGGAGCAATCAGCCCCAGCATTTT. Amino acid sequence: CASSYQDRSNQPQHF.

V usage is TRBV7-6 and J usage is TRBJ1-5; tentatively, D is TRBD1 (6 bases). V lost 6 bases and J 3 bases, leaving 9 bases between the germline ends. The germline gives CDR1 SGHVS, CDR2 FNYEAQ. The length of the CDR3 is 13 residues. CDR3 protein: CASSTGYNQPQHF. As DNA, the CDR3 is TGTGCCAGCAGTACAGGGTACAATCAGCCCCAGCATTTT.

V usage is TRBV7-9 and J usage is TRBJ2-2, with a tentative D call TRBD2 (5 bases). Per the germline V gene, CDR1 is SEHNR and CDR2 is FQNEAQ (reference sequence). V gave up 3 bases and J gave up 1 base, with 12 bases separating them. This CDR3 contains 16 residues. The CDR3 region has the DNA TGTGCCAGCAGCTTTCGGGAATCGGGGAACACCGGGGAGCTGTTTTTT. It translates to CASSFRESGNTGELFF.

V usage is TRBV15 and J usage is TRBJ2-7; 10 bases fit TRBD1. Per the germline V gene, CDR1 is LNHNV and CDR2 is YYDKDF (reference sequence). The CDR3 spans 15 residues. With V trimmed by 0 bases and J by 5 bases, 4 bases remained unmatched. The CDR3 region is CATSRDGQGGDEQYF. The DNA of the CDR3 is TGTGCCACCAGCAGAGATGGACAGGGGGGTGACGAGCAGTACTTC. Based on the CDR3 plus reference TRBV15 and TRBJ2-7, the full variable domain is DAMVIQNPRYQVTQFGKPVTLSCSQTLNHNVMYWYQQKSSQAPKLLFHYYDKDFNNEADTPDNFQSRRPNTSFCFLDIRSPGLGDTAMYLCATSRDGQGGDEQYFGPGTRLTVT.

The rearrangement uses TRBV19 and TRBJ1-1, with D maybe TRBD1 (6 bases). CDR1 and CDR2 from the germline V gene are LNHDA and SQIVND (reference sequence). Trimming removed 8 bases from V and 0 bases from J, with 19 bases in between. The CDR3 runs to 16 residues. CDR3 protein: CASGYFTRTVNTEAFF. Here the CDR3 DNA reads TGTGCCAGTGGCTATTTTACGAGGACAGTGAACACTGAAGCTTTCTTT.

The chain couples TRBV13 to TRBJ1-3, with a possible D match to TRBD1 (5 bases). CDR3 length: 16 residues. The germline V gene has CDR1 PRHDT and CDR2 FYEKMQ (reference sequence). The germline V and J ends were trimmed by 7 bases and 0 bases, with 16 bases remaining between them. Written as DNA, the CDR3 is TGTGCCAGCACCCTGACGGGGGTCTACTCTGGAAACACCATATATTTT. The encoded protein is CASTLTGVYSGNTIYF.

This clone showed up just once. This chain uses TRBV7-9 with TRBJ2-2, with D uncertain. The CDR3 consists of 15 residues. V lost 2 bases to trimming and J lost 4 bases, with 11 bases between them. CDR1 SEHNR and CDR2 FQNEAQ come from the germline V gene (reference sequence). The CDR3 DNA sequence: TGTGCCAGCAGCTTATCCCCGTTCGGCACCGGGGAGCTGTTTTTT. It translates to CASSLSPFGTGELFF.

The chain is built from TRBV7-6 and TRBJ2-5; TRBD2 agrees at 7 bases. V gave up 4 bases and J gave up 4 bases; unmatched junction bases: 0. The germline V gene has CDR1 SGHVS and CDR2 FNYEAQ. The CDR3 has 12 residues. The CDR3 coding sequence is TGTGCCAGCAGCTGGGAGGGAGAGACCCAGTACTTC. Its translation is CASSWEGETQYF.

There are a few counts of this clone. This sequence joins TRBV20-1 and TRBJ1-1; D not resolved. Trimming stripped 6 bases from V and 6 bases from J, with 11 bases between. The CDR3 runs 11 residues. CDR1 is DFQATT and CDR2 is SNEGSKA in the germline V gene (reference sequence). CDR3 bases: TGCAGTGCGGAGGACTTCCCTGAAGCTTTCTTT. It specifies CSAEDFPEAFF.

The CDR3: CASSLEQGRPQHF. Written as DNA, the CDR3 is TGTGCCAGCAGTTTAGAACAGGGACGGCCCCAGCATTTT. V usage is TRBV28 and J usage is TRBJ1-5; D might be TRBD1 (6 bases). Trimming took 2 bases from V and 9 from J, leaving 11 bases between them. Germline CDR1 is MDHEN and CDR2 is SYDVKM. The length of the CDR3 is 13 residues.

The genes are TRBV28 and TRBJ1-1; the D is unclear. Germline CDR1 MDHEN, CDR2 SYDVKM. This CDR3 region has 14 residues. The V end was cut by 2 bases, the J end by 1 base, with 8 bases between. CDR3 in amino acids: CASSLSTRNTEAFF. CDR3 coding DNA: TGTGCCAGCAGTTTAAGTACGAGGAACACTGAAGCTTTCTTT.

This clone showed up just once. DNA for the CDR3: TGTGCCAGCAGCTTTGTGGACAGGGAATACGAGCAGTACTTC. It is translated as CASSFVDREYEQYF. V gene TRBV7-9 combines with J gene TRBJ2-7, with 8 bases lining up with TRBD1. The CDR3 length is 14 residues. V lost 3 bases, J lost 4 bases, and 5 bases stayed unmatched. Germline V lookup: CDR1 SEHNR, CDR2 FQNEAQ (reference sequence).

The chain is built from TRBV4-1 and TRBJ2-7; D is undetermined. Per the germline V gene, CDR1 is MGHRA and CDR2 is YSYEKL. Trimming removed 3 bases from V and 6 bases from J, with 18 bases in between. The CDR3 contains 15 residues. CDR3 in amino acids: CASSHYNIPGGEQYF. The CDR3 DNA follows: TGCGCCAGCAGCCATTATAACATTCCAGGTGGCGAGCAGTACTTC.

This clone turned up a few times. CDR3 sequence reads: CASSFGAGGTNTGELFF. As DNA, the CDR3 is TGTGCCAGCAGCTTCGGAGCGGGGGGCACGAACACCGGGGAGCTGTTTTTT. The V gene is TRBV7-2, the J gene TRBJ2-2, with 9 positions matching TRBD2. This CDR3 spans 17 amino acids. CDR1 SGHTA and CDR2 FQGNSA come from the germline V gene. V lost 3 bases, J lost 0 bases, and 5 bases stayed unmatched. The variable domain in full, completed from reference TRBV7-2 and TRBJ2-2, reads GAGVSQSPSNKVTEKGKDVELRCDPISGHTALYWYRQSLGQGLEFLIYFQGNSAPDKSGLPSDRFSAERTGGSVSTLTIQRTQQEDSAVYLCASSFGAGGTNTGELFFGEGSRLTVL.

The rearrangement uses TRBV6-5 and TRBJ2-7; 9 bases agree with TRBD1. CDR1 is MNHEY, CDR2 SVGAGI, per germline. The junction had 6 bases not matched to a gene; V was cut back by 3 bases and J by 3 bases. This CDR3 has 15 residues. The CDR3 loop reads CASSYGTGLIYEQYF. For the CDR3, the DNA is TGTGCCAGCAGTTATGGGACAGGGTTAATCTACGAGCAGTACTTC.

The chain employs TRBV6-6 and TRBJ1-1; 8 positions agree with TRBD1. The germline gives CDR1 MNHNY, CDR2 SVGAGI (reference sequence). With V trimmed by 7 bases and J by 4 bases, 5 bases remained unmatched. This CDR3 comprises 13 residues. The CDR3 here is CASNTGGSTEAFF. The DNA for the CDR3 is TGTGCCAGCAACACAGGGGGTAGCACTGAAGCTTTCTTT.

The count of this clone is one. The rearrangement joins TRBV6-5 to TRBJ1-4; tentative D call: TRBD1 (5 bases). The V gene lost 6 bases and the J gene lost 5 bases, with 13 bases spanning the gap. The CDR3 is 14 amino acids. Germline V gene lookup returns CDR1 MNHEY and CDR2 SVGAGI. The CDR3 loop is CASRRDRVNEKLFF. The CDR3 coding sequence is TGTGCCAGCAGGAGAGACAGAGTCAATGAAAAACTGTTTTTT.

This clone came up many times. The gene calls are TRBV6-5 and TRBJ2-3; 7 positions match TRBD2. The CDR3 has 15 residues. V lost 2 bases, J lost 5 bases, and 7 bases stayed unmatched. Germline V gene data show CDR1 as MNHEY and CDR2 as SVGAGI. The CDR3: CASSYEAGAIDTQYF. CDR3 nucleotide sequence: TGTGCCAGCAGTTACGAGGCGGGAGCTATAGATACGCAGTATTTT.

In this sample, this clone turned up a few times. The chain combines TRBV9 with TRBJ2-7; 7 bases line up with TRBD2. The germline V gene has CDR1 SGDLS and CDR2 YYNGEE. Trimming removed 1 base from V and 1 base from J; junction bases left unmatched: 5. The CDR3 covers 15 residues. As DNA, the CDR3 is TGTGCCAGCAGCGTAAGGGCGGGGGAGTCCTACGAGCAGTACTTC. Translated: CASSVRAGESYEQYF.

This sequence joins TRBV27 and TRBJ2-7; 10 bases agree with TRBD2. Germline CDR1 is MNHEY and CDR2 is SMNVEV (reference sequence). With 7 bases clipped from V and 4 bases from J, the junction kept 7 bases outside the gene matches. The CDR3 is made up of 14 amino acids. The CDR3 region is CASMTSGPSYEQYF. CDR3 DNA sequence: TGTGCCAGCATGACTAGCGGGCCCTCTTACGAGCAGTACTTC.

J is TRBJ2-5 and V is TRBV27; maybe TRBD1 (6 bases). CDR1 MNHEY and CDR2 SMNVEV come from the germline V gene (reference sequence). CDR3 length: 14 residues. Trimming cost V 5 bases and J 6 bases, with 16 bases left between them. For the CDR3, the DNA is TGTGCCAGCAGTACTGGACAGCGCGAGAAGACCCAGTACTTC. This encodes CASSTGQREKTQYF.

This clone was detected only a few times. The chain recombines TRBV4-3 with TRBJ2-7; 9 positions match TRBD1. This CDR3 region has 15 residues. The germline CDR1 and CDR2 sequences are LGHNA and YSLEER. The ends lost 1 base at V and 4 bases at J; junction bases unmatched: 5. The CDR3 spells CASSQAAGTGYEQYF. The CDR3 DNA reads TGCGCCAGCAGCCAAGCTGCCGGGACAGGGTACGAGCAGTACTTC.